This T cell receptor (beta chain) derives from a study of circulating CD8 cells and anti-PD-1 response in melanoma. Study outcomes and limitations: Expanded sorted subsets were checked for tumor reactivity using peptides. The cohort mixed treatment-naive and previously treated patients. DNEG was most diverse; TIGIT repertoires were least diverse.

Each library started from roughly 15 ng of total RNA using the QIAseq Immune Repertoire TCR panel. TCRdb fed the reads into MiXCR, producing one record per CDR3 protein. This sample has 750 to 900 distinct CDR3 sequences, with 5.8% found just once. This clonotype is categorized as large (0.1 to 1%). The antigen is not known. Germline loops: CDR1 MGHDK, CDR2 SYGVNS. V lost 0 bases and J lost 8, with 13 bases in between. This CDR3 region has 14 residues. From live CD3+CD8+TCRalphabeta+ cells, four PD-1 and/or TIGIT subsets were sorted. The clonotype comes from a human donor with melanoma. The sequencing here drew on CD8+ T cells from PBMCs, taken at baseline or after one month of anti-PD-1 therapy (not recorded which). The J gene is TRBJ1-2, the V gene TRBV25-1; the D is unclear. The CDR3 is CASSEYMTGGGYTF. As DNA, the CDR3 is TGTGCCAGCAGTGAATATATGACCGGAGGGGGCTACACCTTC.